The following is a TCR gamma chain sequence with its context. This clone occurred a few times. Its recognized antigen is unknown. TCRdb attributes to this sequence the protein of a much larger clone, which differs from the DNA translation at residue 4; a read error is likely, and the protein displayed is translated from the DNA. From cysteine to phenylalanine, the CDR3 is 11 amino acids long. Of all the DNA, just the CDR3 is kept, 33 bases in frame from base 1. CDR1 and CDR2 were assigned from the germline V gene (reference sequence) as GITISATS and ISYDGTV. The source of the sample is a study of human gamma delta and Vdelta1 T cells (dated 2018 in TCRdb). As for the study more broadly: In this study, the researchers looked at Delta One T cells, which are Vd1+ gamma-delta T cells, to see how well they work as cytotoxic effectors against acute myeloid leukemia.

Libraries were built with PCR. These reads were obtained on an Illumina MiSeq. TCRdb called clones from the public reads with CATT, and repeated DNA sequences were later combined into one row. This sample has about a thousand gamma-chain clones in its table, and 3.5% to 5% of those were observed once. 60% to 75% of the sample is in the top ten clones. The sequence was obtained from a human donor in good health. The specimen sequenced was naive CD27+ Vdelta1 gamma-delta T cells from blood. The sequence is built from TRGV9 and TRGJ1 or TRGJ2. The CDR3 protein: CALCEVGKKLF. DNA sequence: TGTGCCTTGTGTGAGGTTGGCAAGAAACTCTTT.